This T cell receptor (beta chain) originates from a study of T-cell reconstitution after alpha-beta-depleted transplantation in children. Study observations and caveats: There were reportedly several hundred expanded graft clones from which alpha-beta T cells came about two months after transplant. After transplant, high TCRbeta diversity at day 60 in some patients arose from surviving recipient T cells and thymic progenitors. One year post-transplant, T-cell counts and diversity were largely derived from T cells produced anew.

V gave up 8 bases and J gave up 4 bases, with 30 bases separating them. This CDR3 is built from 18 residues. Per germline, CDR1 MNHNS and CDR2 SASEGT. Remarks on this clonotype: What it binds is not known.

Unique molecular identifiers were incorporated when the TCRbeta library was constructed. MiXCR was run by TCRdb on the PCR reads, yielding one entry per CDR3 protein. The sample lists fewer than 700,000 distinct CDR3 sequences, 23% occurring once. The chain links TRBV6-1 to TRBJ2-7; a possible D gene is TRBD2 (6 bases). The sequencing used PBMCs, mostly from graft donor cells, collected 360 days after TCRalphabeta/CD19-depleted stem cell transplant. The sequence came from a boy under two years old who had a stem cell transplant for acute myeloid leukemia, so the T cells may come from the graft donor. Here the CDR3 reads CASLGSRGAGTPSYEQYV. In DNA, the CDR3 is TGTGCCAGCTTAGGTAGTCGGGGCGCAGGGACTCCAAGTTACGAGCAGTACGTC.